A selection of T cell receptor beta chains follows, all from one sample in a study of T cell responses to AZD1222 COVID-19 vaccine. The assay was immunoSEQ multiplex PCR, and TCRdb's table has in-frame clones only and misses some. Of about 60,000 clones detected, 60% to 85% appear once; the ten largest clones hold 3.5% to 4.5%. Specimen: peripheral blood, collected 28 days after the second AZD1222 dose. These receptor sequences come from an adult who received the AZD1222 COVID-19 vaccine. The CDR3 runs from the conserved cysteine through the conserved F or W. D genes are given only for firm matches. Clone size is not always given. Where it is, it says once, few, many or a class for expanded clones.

v_gene	abundance	j_gene	d_gene	CDR3nt	CDR3aa
TRBV19	once	TRBJ1-2	-	TGTGCCAGTAGGGAGGCGCCCTATGGCTACACCTTC	CASREAPYGYTF
TRBV28	-	TRBJ1-2	-	TGTGCCAGCAGACCCGGGCCGCCCAACTATGGCTACACCTTC	CASRPGPPNYGYTF
TRBV19	-	TRBJ1-6	TRBD1	TGTGCCAGTAGTCTCCGGGACAGGGTAGTTTCCCTCCACTTT	CASSLRDRVVSLHF
TRBV5-1	-	TRBJ1-1	-	TGCGCCAGCTCCGGTACCATGGGAGAGGGCACTGAAGCTTTCTTT	CASSGTMGEGTEAFF
TRBV11-1	-	TRBJ2-1	-	TGTGCCAGCAGCCCCTCCCATGGGACCAACAATGAGCAGTTCTTC	CASSPSHGTNNEQFF
TRBV5-4	-	TRBJ2-1	-	TGTGCCAGCAGCTTGGTTCGACAGTCCACCGACAATGAGCAGTTCTTC	CASSLVRQSTDNEQFF
TRBV7-2	-	TRBJ1-4	-	TGTGCCAGCAGCTTTCCGGGGGAAAAACTGTTTTTT	CASSFPGEKLFF
TRBV5-1	-	TRBJ1-5	-	TGCGCCAGCAGCTTGACAGGCGGGGGTCAGCCCCAGCATTTT	CASSLTGGGQPQHF
TRBV29-1	-	TRBJ1-3	TRBD1	TGCAGCGTTGTTTTCGCGACAGGGCCTGGAAACACCATATATTTT	CSVVFATGPGNTIYF
TRBV15	-	TRBJ2-7	-	TGTGCCACTAGGGGTGGCGGATCCTACGAGCAGTACTTC	CATRGGGSYEQYF
TRBV2	-	TRBJ1-6	-	TGTGCCAGCAGTGAAATTAAGGTGTTAAATTCACCCCTCCACTTT	CASSEIKVLNSPLHF
TRBV20-1	-	TRBJ1-2	-	TGCAGTGCTGGGCGGGCTTATGGCTACACCTTC	CSAGRAYGYTF
TRBV6-5	-	TRBJ1-5	-	TGTGCCAGCACCCTGGAGGGGGTTGGAAATCAGCCCCAGCATTTT	CASTLEGVGNQPQHF
TRBV7-8	-	TRBJ2-7	TRBD1	TGTGCCAGCAGTCCGGGACAGGGGAGACGGACCTACGAGCAGTACTTC	CASSPGQGRRTYEQYF
TRBV27	-	TRBJ1-6	-	TGTGCCAGCAGTTCCGGAAGCTCCTATAATTCACCCCTCCACTTT	CASSSGSSYNSPLHF
TRBV6-2/TRBV6-3	-	TRBJ2-4	-	TGTGCCAGCAGTCAGGGTAGGAACATTCAGTACTTC	CASSQGRNIQYF
TRBV6-1	-	TRBJ2-7	-	TGTGCCAGCAGTGAACAGGCTCCCTCCTACGAGCAGTACTTC	CASSEQAPSYEQYF
TRBV5-4	-	TRBJ1-2	-	TGTGCCAGCAGCTTTGATGGGATGGGCGGCTACACCTTC	CASSFDGMGGYTF
TRBV7-9	-	TRBJ2-3	-	TGTGCCAGCAGCTTATATCTGGGGGCTACGCAGTATTTT	CASSLYLGATQYF
TRBV27	few	TRBJ2-1	TRBD2	TGTGCCAGCAACCCGGGGGACTATTACAATGAGCAGTTCTTC	CASNPGDYYNEQFF
TRBV6-5	-	TRBJ1-6	-	TGTGCCAGCAGCGAGAGGGAGAATTCACCCCTCCACTTT	CASSERENSPLHF
TRBV19	-	TRBJ2-6	-	TGTGCCAGTAGTAGATGGGGGGCCCTCTCTGGGGCCAACGTCCTGACTTTC	CASSRWGALSGANVLTF
TRBV19	-	TRBJ2-3	TRBD2	TGTGCCAGTAGTAAGGGACTAGCGTATCCTTCCCCCACAGATACGCAGTATTTT	CASSKGLAYPSPTDTQYF
TRBV7-9	once	TRBJ1-6	-	TGTGCCAGCAGCTTACCCCCTGGGGATTCACCCCTCCACTTT	CASSLPPGDSPLHF
TRBV10-1	-	TRBJ1-1	-	TGCGCCAGCGGACGGACAGCGAACGGTGAAGCTTTCTTT	CASGRTANGEAFF
TRBV19	-	TRBJ1-5	-	TGTGCCAGTAGTATCACAGACAGACCCCAGCATTTT	CASSITDRPQHF
TRBV27	-	TRBJ2-7	-	TGTGCCAGCAGTTTATATTGGAATCCCAGCTCCTACGAGCAGTACTTC	CASSLYWNPSSYEQYF
TRBV7-2	once	TRBJ1-1	-	TGTGCCAGCAGTTCTGAGGGGTTCGCGGACACTGAAGCTTTCTTT	CASSSEGFADTEAFF
TRBV19	-	TRBJ1-4	-	TGTGCCAGTACCTATGGACGGATAGGAACTAATGAAAAACTGTTTTTT	CASTYGRIGTNEKLFF
TRBV7-2	-	TRBJ1-6	-	TGTGCCAGCCACACGAACAGGGATAATTCACCCCTCCACTTT	CASHTNRDNSPLHF
TRBV28	-	TRBJ1-4	-	TGTGCCAGCAGTTCAGAAACAGGTCCGGCTAATGAAAAACTGTTTTTT	CASSSETGPANEKLFF
TRBV3-1/TRBV3-2	-	TRBJ1-2	-	TGTGCCAGCAGCCAATCCGGGACAAAACGTTACTATGGCTACACCTTC	CASSQSGTKRYYGYTF
TRBV7-9	-	TRBJ1-4	-	TGTGCCAGCAGCTTAGCGGGTGGGCCTAATGAAAAACTGTTTTTT	CASSLAGGPNEKLFF
TRBV6-5	-	TRBJ1-2	-	TGTGCCAGCAGTTCTCCGGGCTATGGCTACACCTTC	CASSSPGYGYTF